The following is a T cell receptor beta chain sequence with its context. Many counts were recorded for this clonotype. What antigen it recognizes has not been identified. Qualities for individual bases were not recorded, and no much larger clone is one base off. Patients with ophthalmopathy had moderately to severely active disease, with a Clinical Activity Score of 3 or more, a NOSPECS grade of 4 or more, and a disease duration of less than 3 months. Patients were excluded if they had other autoimmune diseases, uncontrolled infections, pregnancy or lactation. Diagnosis relied on clinical symptoms, serum thyroxine, TRAb, thyroid ultrasound and orbital computed tomography. Using Ficoll-Paque density gradient centrifugation, PBMCs were isolated from over 8.5 ml of fresh peripheral blood. Trizol reagent was used to extract the total RNA, and its quality was then checked on an Agilent 2100 Bioanalyzer.

This sample was included in a study of Graves' ophthalmopathy and Graves' hyperthyroidism (dated by TCRdb to the late 2010s). Notes on the research overall: Peripheral blood was collected before any treatment was given, at the time of initial diagnosis. TCR beta repertoire signatures were used to distinguish Graves' ophthalmopathy from Graves' hyperthyroidism and to predict progression to ophthalmopathy. In total, 135 blood samples were TCR-sequenced: 40 to 45 ophthalmopathy, some 75 hyperthyroidism and roughly 17 hyperthyroidism-to-ophthalmopathy patients. A discovery set of 100 patients (around 40 ophthalmopathy, about 58 stable hyperthyroidism) was enrolled to explore V-J signatures distinguishing ophthalmopathy from hyperthyroidism. An independent validation cohort comprised some 19 hyperthyroidism patients and over 15 patients who later progressed from hyperthyroidism to ophthalmopathy. In several hyperthyroidism patients, the T-cell repertoire of thyroid tissue was compared with the T-cell repertoire of blood. After sampling, hyperthyroidism patients received methimazole starting at 30 mg daily, and ophthalmopathy patients received high-dose intravenous methylprednisolone. Study-wide conclusions, independent of this receptor: In validation, the model predicted ophthalmopathy progression with over 60% sensitivity and about 77% specificity; eleven to twelve predicted patients were CT-confirmed with GO in a median of around 6 months. Most of the expanded thyroid clonotypes with a frequency above 0.001 were also detected in blood, and it was suggested that the thyroid immune response may be reflected by blood repertoires. Sample size was not predetermined statistically, and investigators were not blinded to group allocation. Ophthalmopathy was separated from stable hyperthyroidism by the 13-signature model with just under 90% sensitivity and approximately 84% specificity in cross-validation and with 80%/75% in the test set.

The germline V gene provides CDR1 MNHEY and CDR2 SVGEGT. The CDR3 contains 14 residues, cysteine and phenylalanine counted. Only the CDR3 DNA is retained, 42 bases long and in frame from the first base. V has 6 bases trimmed and J has 4 bases trimmed; junction bases matching no gene number 2. For repertoire sequencing, TCR beta CDR3 regions were amplified from RNA transcripts. The first round of RT-PCR was done with HTBI primers and the Qiagen OneStep RT-PCR kit, and was followed by a second round of multiplex PCR, then size selection and purification. Libraries were sequenced on an Illumina HiSeq2000 using paired-end 100 bp reads. In the source study's methods: SOAPnuke was used to process the reads, removing any read that contained adapters or uncalled bases, had a mean Phred below 15, or lacked an exact match to the constant primer or identifier. High-quality paired reads were merged with COPE v1.2.5. Unique nucleotide sequences were defined as clonotypes and aligned to IMGT TRB V, D and J references using MiTCR v1.1. The analysis was limited to V-J combinations with a frequency above 0.0001, which together covered 98% to 99.2% of repertoires. A TCR clonal expansion and chaos score per V-J combination was defined as the ratio of F50 clonal expansion to chaos observed in the TCRdist matrix. Features were reduced by Welch's t-statistics and random forest to over 10 V-J combinations, which fed a naive Bayes classifier. Thyroid-blood repertoire similarity was quantified with the Morisita-Horn index. TCRdb reworked the public reads: Q25 trimming with fastp, MiXCR clone assembly, productive beta chains retained. Every distinct CDR3 protein forms one entry, paired with its most common genes and DNA. It is TCRdb's table, rather than the study itself, that gives the V and J calls and clone size. Within this sample are roughly 300,000 distinct CDR3 sequences, with about a sixth of them counted one time only. Jointly, the top ten make up about 12% of the sample.

The sequence is built from TRBV6-2 or TRBV6-3 and TRBJ2-2; 10 central bases correspond to TRBD1. Sequenced: peripheral blood. The sequence was collected from an adult man with Graves' ophthalmopathy. The CDR3 protein: CASRRTGGTGELFF. Here is the DNA: TGTGCCAGCAGAAGGACAGGGGGCACCGGGGAGCTGTTTTTT.